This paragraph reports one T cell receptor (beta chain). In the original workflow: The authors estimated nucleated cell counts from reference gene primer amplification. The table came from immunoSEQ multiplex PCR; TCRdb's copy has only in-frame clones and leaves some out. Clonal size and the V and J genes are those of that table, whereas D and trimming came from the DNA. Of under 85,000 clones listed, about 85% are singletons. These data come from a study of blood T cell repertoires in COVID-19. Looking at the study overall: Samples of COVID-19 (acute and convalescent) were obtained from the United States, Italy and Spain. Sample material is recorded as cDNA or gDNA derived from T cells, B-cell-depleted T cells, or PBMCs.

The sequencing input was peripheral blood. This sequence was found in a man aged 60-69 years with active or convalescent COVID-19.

In DNA, the CDR3 is TGTGCCAGCAGCTTCCTGGGCCAATCGAACACTGAAGCTTTCTTT. Encoded protein: CASSFLGQSNTEAFF. This rearrangement joins TRBV3-1 (or the pseudogene TRBV3-2) to TRBJ1-1; D not resolved. CDR3 length: 15 residues. Trimming shortened V by 5 bases and J by 1 base, and 14 bases separated the two germline ends. CDR1 and CDR2 from the germline V gene are LGHDT and YNNKEL (reference sequence).